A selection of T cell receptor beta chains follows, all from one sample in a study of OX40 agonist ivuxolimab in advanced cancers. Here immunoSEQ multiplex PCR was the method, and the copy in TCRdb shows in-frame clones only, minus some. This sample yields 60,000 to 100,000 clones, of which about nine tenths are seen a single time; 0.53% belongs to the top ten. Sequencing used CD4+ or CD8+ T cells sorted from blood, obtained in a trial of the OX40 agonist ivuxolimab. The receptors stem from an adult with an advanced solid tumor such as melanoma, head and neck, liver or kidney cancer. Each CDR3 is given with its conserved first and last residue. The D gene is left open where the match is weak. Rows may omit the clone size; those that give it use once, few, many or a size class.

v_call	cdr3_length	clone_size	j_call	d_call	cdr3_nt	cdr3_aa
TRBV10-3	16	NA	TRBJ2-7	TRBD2	TGTGCCATCAGTGGGACTAGCGGGAGGAGCTCCTACGAGCAGTACTTC	CAISGTSGRSSYEQYF
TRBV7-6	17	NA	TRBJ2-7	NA	TGTGCCAGCAGTGAATCTCCCGTGTGGCAGGCGGACCACGAGCAGTACTTC	CASSESPVWQADHEQYF
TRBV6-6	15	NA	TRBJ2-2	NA	TGTGCCAGCAGCAAGGGGCCGGCGAACACCGGGGAGCTGTTTTTT	CASSKGPANTGELFF
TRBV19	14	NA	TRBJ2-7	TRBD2	TGTGCCAGTAACTCCTTCGGGAGGCCCTACGAGCAGTACTTC	CASNSFGRPYEQYF
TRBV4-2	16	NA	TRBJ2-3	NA	TGTGCCAGCAGCCAAGTTAGCGGCAGGGTGACAGATACGCAGTATTTT	CASSQVSGRVTDTQYF
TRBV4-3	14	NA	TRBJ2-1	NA	TGCGCCAGCAGCCAAGATGAACTATACAATGAGCAGTTCTTC	CASSQDELYNEQFF
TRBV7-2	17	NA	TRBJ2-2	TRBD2	TGTGCCAGCAGCTTATTACTAGCGGGGATAAACACCGGGGAGCTGTTTTTT	CASSLLLAGINTGELFF
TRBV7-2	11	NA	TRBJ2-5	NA	TGTGCCAGCAGCTCTACCTACCCCCAGTACTTC	CASSSTYPQYF
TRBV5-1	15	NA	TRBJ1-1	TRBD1	TGCGCCAGCAGCTTGGGAGGGACAGCGAACACTGAAGCTTTCTTT	CASSLGGTANTEAFF
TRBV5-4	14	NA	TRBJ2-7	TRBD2	TGTGCCAGCAGCCAAGGACTAGCGTCCTACGAGCAGTACTTC	CASSQGLASYEQYF
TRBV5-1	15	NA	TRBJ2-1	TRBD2	TGCGCCAGCAGCTTGGCCGGGGTAGCGGGATATGAGCAGTTCTTC	CASSLAGVAGYEQFF
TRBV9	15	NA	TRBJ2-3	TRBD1	TGTGCCAGCAGCTCTCGGACAGGGGGTCAAGATACGCAGTATTTT	CASSSRTGGQDTQYF
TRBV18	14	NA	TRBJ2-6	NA	TGTGCCAGCTCACCACAGGGACACAACAACGTCCTGACTTTC	CASSPQGHNNVLTF
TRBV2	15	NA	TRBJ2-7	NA	TGTGCCAGCAGTGTGGGAGGGGGCCGCCTCTACGAGCAGTACTTC	CASSVGGGRLYEQYF
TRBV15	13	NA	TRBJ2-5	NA	TGTGCCACCAGCAGAGATGAGGCAGAGACCCAGTACTTC	CATSRDEAETQYF
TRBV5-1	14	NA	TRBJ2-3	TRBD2	TGCGCCAGCAGTTGGGGGACTAGCGGTAATACGCAGTATTTT	CASSWGTSGNTQYF
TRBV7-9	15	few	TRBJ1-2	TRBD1	TGTGCCAGCAGCTTTGCCGGGACAGGGGGCTATGGCTACACCTTC	CASSFAGTGGYGYTF